The 24 T cell receptor beta chains below all came from one sample that was sequenced in a study of patients and donors after allogeneic stem cell transplantation. TCRdb reprocessed the RT-PCR reads with MiXCR, giving one entry per CDR3 protein. The sample comprises 390,000 or so distinct CDR3 sequences, more than 15% of which are singletons, and just over 7% rests with the top ten. Sequences were obtained from blood, either unsorted or a sorted T cell fraction (not recorded which). The receptor set was obtained from a human donor who was either an allogeneic HSCT recipient or a stem cell or donor lymphocyte infusion donor (not recorded which). It is not recorded whose cells these are; they may come from a transplant donor.

This clonotype was observed a handful of times. The rearrangement uses TRBV12-3 or TRBV12-4 and TRBJ2-7; 9 bases line up with TRBD1. CDR3 length: 14 residues. The ends lost 4 bases at V and 5 bases at J; junction bases unmatched: 6. CDR3 sequence reads: CASSSQGANDEQYF. The CDR3 DNA sequence: TGTGCCAGCAGTTCACAGGGGGCGAATGACGAGCAGTACTTC.

Only a few counts were recorded for this clonotype. This rearrangement joins TRBV5-1 to TRBJ1-3; tentative D call: TRBD1 (5 bases). This CDR3 comprises 16 residues. CDR1 SGHRS and CDR2 YFSETQ come from the germline V gene. The V end was cut by 4 bases, the J end by 0 bases, with 14 bases between. The CDR3 reads CASSVEQGISGNTIYF. The CDR3 region has the DNA TGCGCCAGCAGCGTGGAGCAGGGAATCTCTGGAAACACCATATATTTT.

This clonotype was recorded a few times. The rearrangement uses TRBV19 and TRBJ2-1, with TRBD2 identical over 11 bases. The length of the CDR3 is 17 residues. CDR1 LNHDA and CDR2 SQIVND come from the germline V gene (reference sequence). V lost 7 bases to trimming and J lost 7 bases; unmatched junction nucleotides: 15. CDR3 residues: CASIKTSGEGMGNEQFF. CDR3 in DNA: TGTGCCAGTATTAAGACTAGCGGGGAGGGGATGGGGAATGAGCAGTTCTTC.

The V gene is TRBV29-1, the J gene TRBJ2-3, with D uncertain. There are 14 residues in the CDR3. Between the trimmed V and J ends, which lost 3 bases and 6 bases, there was a span of 16 bases. CDR1 and CDR2 (germline): SQVTM, ANQGSEA. This chain's CDR3 is CSVDGGLRWDTQYF. The CDR3 bases are TGCAGCGTTGACGGCGGCCTCAGATGGGATACGCAGTATTTT.

The chain recombines TRBV10-3 with TRBJ2-4; perhaps D is TRBD1 or TRBD2 (5 bases each). Germline V gene data show CDR1 as ENHRY and CDR2 as SYGVKD. V lost 2 bases and J 2 bases, leaving 16 bases between the germline ends. The CDR3 is 17 amino acids. The CDR3 reads CAISEPRGFGTKNIQYF. The DNA of the CDR3 is TGTGCCATCAGTGAGCCCCGGGGCTTCGGTACCAAAAACATTCAGTACTTC.

As DNA, the CDR3 is TGTGCCATCAGTCCAGCTCCGGCAGCAACTAATGAAAAACTGTTTTTT. It translates to CAISPAPAATNEKLFF. The chain is built from TRBV10-3 and TRBJ1-4; D is undetermined. Trimming shortened V by 5 bases and J by 0 bases, and 13 bases separated the two germline ends. This CDR3 has 16 amino acids. Germline values: CDR1 ENHRY, CDR2 SYGVKD.

The V call is TRBV4-1, the J call TRBJ2-3; 10 nucleotides match TRBD2. Trimming removed 4 bases from V and 2 bases from J; junction bases left unmatched: 15. This CDR3 has 19 residues. In germline, CDR1 is MGHRA, CDR2 YSYEKL. The CDR3 DNA sequence: TGCGCCAGCAGCCCTCCCCAATATAGCGGGGGGATTGACACAGATACGCAGTATTTT. It encodes CASSPPQYSGGIDTDTQYF.

As for this clonotype: The junction and the germline gene differ at one end; a read error may be behind it. This rearrangement joins TRBV7-7 to TRBJ2-5; D possibly corresponds to TRBD2 (6 bases). This CDR3 spans 14 amino acids. Germline V lookup: CDR1 SSHAT, CDR2 FNYEAQ (reference sequence). CDR3 region: CASSPRRGGETQYF. The CDR3 nucleotides read TGTGCTAGCAGCCCGAGGCGGGGCGGAGAGACCCAGTACTTC.

The rearrangement links TRBV10-3 to TRBJ1-5; D remains ambiguous. Germline V gene data show CDR1 as ENHRY and CDR2 as SYGVKD. With 0 bases removed from V and 1 base from J, the gap between germline ends came to 10 bases. The CDR3 covers 16 residues. In DNA form, the CDR3 reads TGTGCCATCAGTGAGTCGATATTGGGGAGCAATCAGCCCCAGCATTTT. This sequence encodes CAISESILGSNQPQHF.

The chain recombines TRBV12-3 or TRBV12-4 with TRBJ2-5; D perhaps matches TRBD2 (6 bases). The germline V and J ends were trimmed by 3 bases and 2 bases, with 13 bases remaining between them. The CDR3 spans 15 residues. The DNA of the CDR3 is TGTGCCAGCAGTTTGGCGGGGAGATCTCAAGAGACCCAGTACTTC. Its translation is CASSLAGRSQETQYF.

This clonotype was seen a handful of times. The genes are TRBV7-9 and TRBJ2-5; unclear D gene. The CDR3 sequence is 15 residues long. The V gene lost 1 base and the J gene lost 2 bases, with 11 bases spanning the gap. The V gene's germline CDR1 is SEHNR and CDR2 FQNEAQ (reference sequence). CDR3 sequence: CASSLEGRLQETQYF. CDR3 DNA sequence: TGTGCCAGCAGCTTAGAAGGAAGATTACAAGAGACCCAGTACTTC.

This clonotype came up a few times. This rearrangement joins TRBV9 to TRBJ2-7, with 11 bases that match TRBD2. With 4 bases clipped from V and 7 bases from J, the junction kept 10 bases outside the gene matches. This CDR3 comprises 15 residues. The germline gives CDR1 SGDLS, CDR2 YYNGEE. CDR3 nucleotide sequence: TGTGCCAGCAGCCCAAGCGGGACTAGCGGTATGGAGCAGTACTTC. The encoded protein is CASSPSGTSGMEQYF.

This clonotype was seen a handful of times. This rearrangement joins TRBV4-1 to TRBJ2-3; D gene uncertain. This CDR3 comprises 15 residues. V lost 1 base to trimming and J lost 2 bases, with 10 bases between them. In germline, CDR1 is MGHRA, CDR2 YSYEKL. The CDR3 spells CASSQVKLNTDTQYF. The CDR3 region has the DNA TGCGCCAGCAGCCAAGTCAAGCTAAACACAGATACGCAGTATTTT.

This chain uses TRBV6-5 with TRBJ2-7; D remains ambiguous. The CDR3 is made up of 12 amino acids. V was shortened by 8 bases and J by 5 bases, with 13 bases between the two germline ends. CDR1 and CDR2 (germline): MNHEY, SVGAGI. CDR3 DNA: TGTGCCAGCGGTCGGGTTATGGACGAGCAGTACTTC. Residues: CASGRVMDEQYF.

This clonotype was counted ten times or more. This chain links TRBV18 with TRBJ2-3; no clear D. Germline V lookup: CDR1 KGHSH, CDR2 LQKENI. The V gene lost 2 bases and the J gene lost 4 bases, with 13 bases spanning the gap. The length of the CDR3 is 15 residues. The CDR3 sequence: CASSPKGLSADTQYF. In nucleotides, the CDR3 is TGTGCCAGCTCACCAAAAGGGCTGAGCGCAGATACGCAGTATTTT. Full variable domain (rest looked up from reference TRBV18 and TRBJ2-3): NAGVMQNPRHLVRRRGQEARLRCSPMKGHSHVYWYRQLPEEGLKFMVYLQKENIIDESGMPKERFSAEFPKEGPSILRIQQVVRGDSAAYFCASSPKGLSADTQYFGPGTRLTVL.

In its sample, this clonotype was seen a few times. The chain recombines TRBV6-2 or TRBV6-3 with TRBJ2-2; 9 nucleotides agree with TRBD2. Germline assignment: CDR1 MNHEY and CDR2 SVGEGT. Germline trimming cut 3 bases from V and 0 bases from J; bases unmatched to any gene: 14. The CDR3 extends over 20 amino acids. The CDR3 DNA follows: TGTGCCAGCAGTTATATCTCGGGTAGCGGGAGACTTCCGAACACCGGGGAGCTGTTTTTT. It translates to CASSYISGSGRLPNTGELFF.

There are a few counts of this clonotype. The J gene is TRBJ1-2, the V gene TRBV7-3; D gene ambiguous. V shed 5 bases and J shed 4 bases, with 14 bases lying between them. The CDR3 is made up of 14 amino acids. Germline V gene data show CDR1 as SGHTA and CDR2 as FQGTGA. CDR3 in DNA: TGTGCCAGCAGCCCGGGGAGAGGAGCCTATGGCTACACCTTC. Translated, it gives CASSPGRGAYGYTF.

This clonotype has more than one count but fewer than ten. The J gene is TRBJ1-3, the V gene TRBV30; TRBD1 matches at 10 bases. The germline V gene has CDR1 GTSNPN and CDR2 SVGIG (reference sequence). This CDR3 contains 16 residues. After removal of 1 base from V and 6 bases from J, the junction contained 9 bases not matched to a gene. The CDR3 here is CAWSGLKDRGINTIYF. CDR3 in DNA: TGTGCCTGGAGTGGCCTGAAGGACAGGGGGATAAACACCATATATTTT.

The chain joins TRBV19 to TRBJ2-5; no reliable D call. Germline V gene lookup returns CDR1 LNHDA and CDR2 SQIVND (reference sequence). The CDR3 length is 15 residues. Trimming left V 3 bases short and J 1 base short, with 12 bases between. The CDR3 DNA is TGTGCCAGTAGTATCTTCCTCCGGGCCCAAGAGACCCAGTACTTC. Protein: CASSIFLRAQETQYF.

The chain combines TRBV7-8 with TRBJ1-2; 9 nucleotides agree with TRBD1. Trimming took 5 bases from V and 4 from J; bases not matched to a gene: 8. The CDR3 sequence is 15 residues long. Germline V CDR1 and CDR2: SGHVS, FQNEAQ. This CDR3 is CASSPDDRGGYGYTF. The CDR3 coding sequence is TGTGCCAGCAGCCCCGACGACAGGGGGGGCTATGGCTACACCTTC.

There are a few counts of this clonotype. The chain has TRBV20-1 and TRBJ2-7, with 7 bases aligning to TRBD1. The germline V gene encodes CDR1 DFQATT and CDR2 SNEGSKA (reference sequence). The CDR3 sequence is 15 residues long. Trimming took 6 bases from V and 0 from J; bases not matched to a gene: 11. The CDR3 DNA reads TGCAGTGCGCCGGGACAGTTACTTAGCTCCTACGAGCAGTACTTC. This sequence encodes CSAPGQLLSSYEQYF.

V is TRBV7-8 and J is TRBJ2-1, with D possibly being TRBD2 (5 bases). The CDR3 has 15 amino acids. The V and J ends lost 10 bases and 13 bases respectively, with 29 bases between them. The germline V gene encodes CDR1 SGHVS and CDR2 FQNEAQ. The CDR3 sequence is CATVTTGLLSGTQFF. The CDR3 DNA reads TGTGCCACCGTTACGACCGGACTCCTATCCGGTACCCAGTTCTTC.

The rearrangement uses TRBV5-1 and TRBJ1-4; perhaps TRBD1 as D (5 bases). From germline, CDR1 is SGHRS and CDR2 YFSETQ. This CDR3 region has 14 residues. V gave up 4 bases and J gave up 3 bases, with 10 bases separating them. This CDR3 is CASSLRDPNEKLFF. The CDR3 DNA reads as TGCGCCAGCAGCCTCCGGGACCCTAATGAAAAACTGTTTTTT.

This clonotype turned up a few times. The chain couples TRBV24-1 to TRBJ2-7, with 11 nucleotides matching TRBD1. Germline V CDR1 and CDR2: KGHDR, SFDVKD. CDR3 length: 14 residues. Trimming cost V 4 bases and J 7 bases; bases outside gene matches: 5. The CDR3: CATSEPGQGVEQYF. CDR3 nucleotides: TGTGCCACCAGTGAACCGGGACAGGGGGTAGAGCAGTACTTC.